This T cell receptor (beta chain) originates from a study of shared clonotypes between healthy human individuals. Study outcomes and limitations: Despite large depth, rarefaction showed incomplete sorted-subset sequencing.

Concerning this clone: Its target is unknown.

The assay was immunoSEQ multiplex PCR, and TCRdb's table has in-frame clones only and misses some. Of some 2,500,000 clones in the sample, 85% to 95% were seen once. V gave up 1 base and J gave up 4 bases, with 10 bases separating them. This CDR3 region has 15 residues. Per the germline V gene, CDR1 is MDHEN and CDR2 is SYDVKM. Investigators divided CD4+ cells into CD45RA+ naive and CD45RA-negative memory subsets. This clonotype was sampled from a man aged 18 to 29 in good health. Some clones in this sample may be carry-over from other donors' samples. J is TRBJ2-2 and V is TRBV28; D may match TRBD1 or TRBD2 (5 bases each). Sequenced sample: naive CD4+ T cells from PBMCs. Specified subset: CD45RA+ positively selected. The CDR3 DNA is TGTGCCAGCAGTTTATATGTGAGGGGCACCGGGGAGCTGTTTTTT. Residues: CASSLYVRGTGELFF.